This entry lists 30 T cell receptor beta chains sequenced from one sample in a study of molecular identifiers for immune sequencing clone quantification. TCRdb fed the PCR reads into MiXCR, producing one record per CDR3 protein. The table has about 640,000 distinct CDR3 sequences, just under 20% seen once. The specimen sequenced was naive CD8+ T cells from blood, with Jurkat cell RNA spiked in. Described subset: FACS-sorted CD8+CD4-CCR7+CD45RA+ naive T cells. Receptors were obtained from a human donor in good health. Some libraries in this study had Jurkat cell RNA spiked in.

This clonotype has at least ten counts. The V gene is TRBV7-9, the J gene TRBJ2-5; 10 nucleotides agree with TRBD1. J lost 7 bases, V lost 3 bases, and 17 bases had no gene match. Germline CDR1 is SEHNR and CDR2 is FQNEAQ (reference sequence). This CDR3 has 18 residues. This chain's CDR3 is CASSLRPTGTGVQVTQYF. CDR3 DNA sequence: TGTGCCAGCAGCTTGCGGCCAACCGGGACAGGGGTTCAGGTGACCCAGTACTTC. Drawing the rest from reference TRBV7-9 and TRBJ2-5, the complete variable domain is DTGVSQNPRHKITKRGQNVTFRCDPISEHNRLYWYRQTLGQGPEFLTYFQNEAQLEKSRLLSDRFSAERPKGSFSTLEIQRTEQGDSAMYLCASSLRPTGTGVQVTQYFGPGTRLLVL.

This clonotype showed up many times. The chain is built from TRBV4-1 and TRBJ2-7, with 8 positions matching TRBD2. The CDR3 sequence is 14 residues long. CDR1 and CDR2 from the germline V gene are MGHRA and YSYEKL. Trimming at V came to 4 bases and at J to 5 bases, leaving 7 bases not matched to a gene. The CDR3 DNA reads as TGCGCCAGCAGCCCTCCCGGACTAGCTAACGAGCAGTACTTC. Protein product: CASSPPGLANEQYF.

This clonotype has only a few counts. J is TRBJ2-2 and V is TRBV7-6; D may be TRBD2 (6 bases). This CDR3 has 14 residues. CDR1 SGHVS and CDR2 FNYEAQ come from the germline V gene. V shed 1 base and J shed 13 bases, with 16 bases lying between them. The CDR3 is CASSLGIAEGLLFF. The CDR3 DNA reads as TGTGCCAGCAGCTTAGGAATAGCGGAGGGGTTGCTGTTTTTT. The full variable domain, its missing parts supplied by reference TRBV7-6 and TRBJ2-2, is GAGVSQSPRYKVTKRGQDVALRCDPISGHVSLYWYRQALGQGPEFLTYFNYEAQQDKSGLPNDRFSAERPEGSISTLTIQRTEQRDSAMYRCASSLGIAEGLLFFGEGSRLTVL.

This clonotype was seen a single time. A much larger clonotype is one base distant, so this may be a read error. The V call is TRBV29-1, the J call TRBJ1-1; D unresolved. There are 11 residues in the CDR3. Looked up from germline, CDR1 is SQVTM and CDR2 is ANQGSEA. CDR3 coding DNA: TGCGGCGTTGAATGGGGTACTGAAGCTTTCTTT. Its translation: CGVEWGTEAFF.

This clonotype was detected many times. The CDR3 DNA follows: TGTGCCAGCAGTTATGTGGGGATGGATCAGCCCCAGCATTTT. The encoded protein is CASSYVGMDQPQHF. This rearrangement joins TRBV6-2 or TRBV6-3 to TRBJ1-5; D is ambiguous. Between the trimmed V and J ends, which lost 3 bases and 5 bases, there was a span of 11 bases. Germline V lookup: CDR1 MNHEY, CDR2 SVGEGT. The CDR3 contains 14 residues.

This clonotype has at least ten counts. CDR3 amino acids: CASSEVDATNEKLFF. CDR3 nucleotide sequence: TGTGCCAGCAGTGAAGTGGATGCAACTAATGAAAAACTGTTTTTT. The chain is built from TRBV6-1 and TRBJ1-4; D uncertain. Per germline, CDR1 MNHNS and CDR2 SASEGT. V lost 1 base, J lost 0 bases, and 6 bases lay in between. This CDR3 has 15 residues.

The chain is built from TRBV7-7 and TRBJ2-1; 7 bases agree with TRBD2. CDR1 and CDR2 (germline): SSHAT, FNYEAQ (reference sequence). CDR3 length equals 15 residues. J was trimmed by 5 bases and V by 1 base; bases with no gene match: 5. CDR3 region: CASSLEPGGHNEQFF. The CDR3 DNA reads TGTGCCAGCAGCTTAGAGCCGGGGGGTCACAATGAGCAGTTCTTC.

This clonotype showed up many times. The V and J genes are TRBV27 and TRBJ2-3, with D possibly being TRBD1 or TRBD2 (5 bases each). The CDR3 runs 12 residues. Germline V lookup: CDR1 MNHEY, CDR2 SMNVEV (reference sequence). V was trimmed by 5 bases and J by 8 bases, leaving 11 bases between them. The CDR3 spells CASSATGGTQYF. CDR3 sequence (DNA): TGTGCCAGCAGTGCAACTGGGGGTACGCAGTATTTT.

A note on this clonotype: With a much larger clone just one base away, this may be a read error. The chain has TRBV15 and TRBJ2-3; 7 bases map to TRBD1. Germline loops: CDR1 LNHNV, CDR2 YYDKDF (reference sequence). The CDR3 contains 16 residues. CDR3 protein: CASSRDLGRGTDTQYF. The CDR3 DNA reads TGTGCCAGCAGCAGAGATCTCGGCAGGGGGACAGATACGCAGTATTTT.

On this clonotype: Relative to the germline gene, one junction end is altered; a read error may explain this. This sequence joins TRBV14 and TRBJ2-7, with D uncertain. The CDR3 consists of 15 residues. CDR1 and CDR2 from the germline V gene are SGHDN and FVKESK. The DNA of the CDR3 is TGTGCCAGCAGCCAAGACTGGGCAGTCACCTACGGGCAGTACTTC. This codes for CASSQDWAVTYGQYF.

This clonotype was counted ten times or more. The chain carries TRBV12-3 or TRBV12-4 and TRBJ2-3, with a possible D match to TRBD1 (5 bases). CDR3 length: 16 amino acids. Trimming removed 8 bases from V and 1 base from J, with 19 bases in between. The CDR3 DNA is TGTGCCAGCGGGTCCCCGGCAGGGTCCGGCACAGATACGCAGTATTTT. Translating gives CASGSPAGSGTDTQYF.

The table lists this clonotype with a few counts. The chain is built from TRBV2 and TRBJ1-1; TRBD1 aligns across 8 bases. Germline lookup yields CDR1 SNHLY and CDR2 FYNNEI. Trimming cost V 6 bases and J 5 bases; bases outside gene matches: 8. CDR3 length equals 14 residues. The DNA of the CDR3 is TGTGCCAGCAGACTCGGACAGGGCGTGACTGAAGCTTTCTTT. It encodes CASRLGQGVTEAFF.

This clonotype was detected many times. The CDR3 spells CASREDRGNQPQHF. The CDR3 DNA sequence: TGTGCCAGCAGGGAGGACAGGGGAAATCAGCCCCAGCATTTT. V gene TRBV6-6 combines with J gene TRBJ1-5, with 9 bases lining up with TRBD1. In germline, CDR1 is MNHNY, CDR2 SVGAGI (reference sequence). There are 14 residues in the CDR3. The J segment lost 4 bases and the V segment lost 6 bases, leaving 4 bases of the junction unmatched.

The table lists this clonotype with many counts. The chain recombines TRBV6-5 with TRBJ1-2; a possible D gene is TRBD1 (6 bases). In germline, CDR1 is MNHEY, CDR2 SVGAGI. CDR3 length: 13 amino acids. V was cut by 6 bases and J by 3 bases, with 11 bases left in between. CDR3 nucleotide sequence: TGTGCCAGCAGACCGGACAGCCACTATGGCTACACCTTC. It translates to CASRPDSHYGYTF.

In the case of this clonotype: Just one base apart from a much larger clone, this may be a read error. The CDR3 nucleotides read TGCAGTGCTAGAGATCAGGCAGGAGGTTGGGGGCAGTACTTC. This translates into CSARDQAGGWGQYF. The J gene is TRBJ2-7, the V gene TRBV20-1, with D possibly TRBD2 on 5 matching bases. The ends were cut back, 0 bases at V and 9 bases at J, with 18 bases in the middle. CDR3 length: 14 amino acids. The germline V gene encodes CDR1 DFQATT and CDR2 SNEGSKA (reference sequence).

As to this clonotype: A single base separates this from a much larger clone, so it may be a read error. The CDR3 reads CASSQETITGDTQYF. For the CDR3, the DNA is TGCGCCAGCAGCCAAGAGACGATCACGGGGGATACCCAGTACTTC. The V call is TRBV4-1, the J call TRBJ2-5; D might be TRBD2 (6 bases). Germline CDR1 is MGHRA and CDR2 is YSYEKL. The CDR3 has 15 amino acids. V lost 0 bases, J lost 8 bases, and 16 bases lay in between.

The chain recombines TRBV7-6 with TRBJ1-1; a weak D match, TRBD1 (5 bases). The CDR3 contains 13 residues. The germline V and J ends were trimmed by 4 bases and 3 bases, with 9 bases remaining between them. Germline V CDR1 and CDR2: SGHVS, FNYEAQ. Written as DNA, the CDR3 is TGTGCCAGCAGCTCAGACAGCCACACTGAAGCTTTCTTT. It translates to CASSSDSHTEAFF. Full variable domain (outside the CDR3, taken from reference TRBV7-6 and TRBJ1-1): GAGVSQSPRYKVTKRGQDVALRCDPISGHVSLYWYRQALGQGPEFLTYFNYEAQQDKSGLPNDRFSAERPEGSISTLTIQRTEQRDSAMYRCASSSDSHTEAFFGQGTRLTVV.

This clonotype was detected a few times. The junction departs from germline at one end; a sequencing error may be responsible. The chain employs TRBV20-1 and TRBJ2-5, with 9 positions matching TRBD2. Germline values: CDR1 DFQATT, CDR2 SNEGSKA (reference sequence). The CDR3 has 17 residues. Here the CDR3 DNA reads TGCAGTGCCAGAGGCCTAGCGGGGAACCCCCAGTGGGAGACCCAGTACTTC. Protein product: CSARGLAGNPQWETQYF.

Points on this clonotype: A read error may explain this, as a much larger clone is one base away. V gene TRBV7-6 combines with J gene TRBJ1-1; D ambiguous. Germline loops: CDR1 SGHVS, CDR2 FNYEAQ. V lost 6 bases and J lost 7, with 21 bases in between. The CDR3 has 15 residues. The CDR3 DNA reads as TGTGCCAGCAGTCCAAGAAGTGACCTTCTCGGTGAAGCTTTCTTT. Translating it yields CASSPRSDLLGEAFF.

This clonotype was detected many times. The CDR3 DNA is TGCAGTGCTAGCTTAGGTTACAGAGTGAACACTGAAGCTTTCTTT. Translating it yields CSASLGYRVNTEAFF. The chain recombines TRBV20-1 with TRBJ1-1, with unresolved D. This CDR3 has 15 residues. V lost 3 bases to trimming and J lost 0 bases, with 14 bases between them. CDR1 is DFQATT, CDR2 SNEGSKA, per germline (reference sequence).

The sample holds many counts of this clonotype. The V gene is TRBV6-1, the J gene TRBJ2-1; D is unclear. Germline V lookup: CDR1 MNHNS, CDR2 SASEGT. The CDR3 totals 14 residues. With 0 bases removed from V and 8 bases from J, the gap between germline ends came to 11 bases. In DNA, the CDR3 is TGTGCCAGCAGTGAAGCGGACGGGCAAGATGAGCAGTTCTTC. Residues: CASSEADGQDEQFF.

The chain combines TRBV6-4 with TRBJ2-1; D uncertain. Germline V gene data show CDR1 as MRHNA and CDR2 as SNTAGT. V was shortened by 2 bases and J by 8 bases, with 13 bases between the two germline ends. The CDR3 spans 14 residues. CDR3 amino acids: CASSDPSVGHEQFF. The CDR3 bases are TGTGCCAGCAGTGACCCATCGGTCGGTCATGAGCAGTTCTTC.

This clonotype was detected a few times. The conserved phenylalanine or tryptophan is not found at the CDR3 terminus, so this likely reflects a read error. This rearrangement joins TRBV28 to TRBJ2-7; 13 nucleotides align to TRBD2. V dropped 5 bases and J dropped 5; count of bases not matched to a gene: 12. The CDR3 loop spans 17 amino acids. Germline lookup yields CDR1 MDHEN and CDR2 SYDVKM. The CDR3 reads CASSMRSTSGRAHEQYL. The CDR3 bases are TGTGCCAGCAGTATGCGATCTACTAGCGGGAGGGCCCACGAGCAGTACCTC.

A remark on this clonotype: A much more abundant neighbour one base away suggests this may be a read error. V is TRBV2 and J is TRBJ1-5; 7 bases fit TRBD1. The CDR3 contains 17 residues. Germline CDR1 SNHLY, CDR2 FYNNEI. The CDR3: CAGSDPRPGTGNQPQHF. CDR3 DNA sequence: TGTGCCGGCAGTGACCCCCGGCCGGGGACAGGCAATCAGCCCCAGCATTTT.

V and J are TRBV24-1 and TRBJ2-7; D is perhaps TRBD1 (7 bases). CDR3 length: 15 amino acids. The germline V gene has CDR1 KGHDR and CDR2 SFDVKD. The V and J ends lost 4 bases and 5 bases respectively, with 17 bases between them. The CDR3 is CATSDINRGGDEQYF. Written as DNA, the CDR3 is TGTGCCACCAGTGACATCAACAGGGGAGGCGACGAGCAGTACTTC.

The sample holds many counts of this clonotype. The chain is built from TRBV9 and TRBJ1-1; D unresolved. The germline V and J ends were trimmed by 0 bases and 4 bases, with 7 bases remaining between them. This CDR3 contains 13 residues. The germline CDR1 and CDR2 sequences are SGDLS and YYNGEE. The CDR3 protein is CASSVGVSTEAFF. CDR3 DNA: TGTGCCAGCAGCGTAGGTGTTTCCACTGAAGCTTTCTTT.

In this sample, this clonotype turned up many times. The chain is built from TRBV18 and TRBJ2-3, with 7 bases fitting TRBD2. The J segment lost 1 base and the V segment lost 3 bases, leaving 7 bases of the junction unmatched. CDR1 is KGHSH and CDR2 is LQKENI in the germline V gene. The CDR3 is 16 residues long. Here the CDR3 reads CASSPKGGYGTDTQYF. CDR3 nucleotides: TGTGCCAGCTCACCTAAGGGAGGGTACGGCACAGATACGCAGTATTTT.

The table lists this clonotype with a few counts. The rearrangement links TRBV9 to TRBJ1-2; D is perhaps TRBD1 (5 bases). The germline gives CDR1 SGDLS, CDR2 YYNGEE. This CDR3 contains 14 residues. Trimming left V 6 bases short and J 3 bases short, with 15 bases between. The CDR3 sequence is CASNPTGTDYGYTF. CDR3 nucleotides: TGTGCCAGCAACCCTACCGGGACGGACTATGGCTACACCTTC.

This clonotype was seen repeatedly, ten times or more. The chain uses TRBV29-1 and TRBJ2-6; a possible D gene is TRBD2 (6 bases). This CDR3 is 15 amino acids long. Per germline, CDR1 SQVTM and CDR2 ANQGSEA. V was cut by 4 bases and J by 4 bases, with 14 bases left in between. This CDR3 is CSVGEEGTGANVLTF. In DNA, the CDR3 is TGCAGCGTTGGGGAGGAGGGGACCGGGGCCAACGTCCTGACTTTC.

This clonotype has more than one count but fewer than ten. This sequence joins TRBV7-9 and TRBJ1-1, with 8 bases that match TRBD1. Per the germline V gene, CDR1 is SEHNR and CDR2 is FQNEAQ (reference sequence). The trim removed 6 bases at V and 5 bases at J, leaving 8 bases unmatched. The CDR3 totals 14 residues. Written as DNA, the CDR3 is TGTGCCAGCAGAGGGAGCAGGGGGCGAACTGAAGCTTTCTTT. As protein: CASRGSRGRTEAFF.